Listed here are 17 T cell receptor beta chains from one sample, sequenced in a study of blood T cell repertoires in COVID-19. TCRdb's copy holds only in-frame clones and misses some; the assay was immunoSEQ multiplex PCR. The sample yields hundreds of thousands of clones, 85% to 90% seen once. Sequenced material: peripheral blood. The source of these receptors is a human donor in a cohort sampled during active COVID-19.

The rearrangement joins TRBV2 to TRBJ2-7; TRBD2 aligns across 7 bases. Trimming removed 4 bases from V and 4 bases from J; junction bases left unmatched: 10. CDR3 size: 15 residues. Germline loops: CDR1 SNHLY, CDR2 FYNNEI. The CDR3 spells CASSGPGRGGYEQYF. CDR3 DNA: TGTGCCAGCAGTGGGCCGGGGAGGGGTGGATACGAGCAGTACTTC.

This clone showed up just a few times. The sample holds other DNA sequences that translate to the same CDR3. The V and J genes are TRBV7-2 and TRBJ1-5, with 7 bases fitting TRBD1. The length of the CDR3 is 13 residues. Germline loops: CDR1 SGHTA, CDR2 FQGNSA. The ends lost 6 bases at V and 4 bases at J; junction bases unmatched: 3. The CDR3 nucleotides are TGTGCCAGCAGTCCACAGGGGAATCAGCCCCAGCATTTT. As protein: CASSPQGNQPQHF.

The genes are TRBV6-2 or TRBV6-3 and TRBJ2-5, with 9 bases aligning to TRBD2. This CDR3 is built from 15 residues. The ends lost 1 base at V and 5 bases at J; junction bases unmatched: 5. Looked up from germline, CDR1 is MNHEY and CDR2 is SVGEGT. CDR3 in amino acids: CASSYYAGGPETQYF. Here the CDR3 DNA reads TGTGCCAGCAGTTACTATGCGGGAGGGCCGGAGACCCAGTACTTC.

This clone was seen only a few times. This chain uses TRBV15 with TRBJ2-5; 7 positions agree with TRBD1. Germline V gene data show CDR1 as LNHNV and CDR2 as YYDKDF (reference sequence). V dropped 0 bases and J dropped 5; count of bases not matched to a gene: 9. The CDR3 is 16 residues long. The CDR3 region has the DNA TGTGCCACCAGCAGAGATTTCCCGACAGGGTTTGAGACCCAGTACTTC. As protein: CATSRDFPTGFETQYF.

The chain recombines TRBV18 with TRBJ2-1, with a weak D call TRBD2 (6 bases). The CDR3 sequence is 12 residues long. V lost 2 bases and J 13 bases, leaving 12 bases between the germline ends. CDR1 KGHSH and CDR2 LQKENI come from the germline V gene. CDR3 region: CASSPSGDKQFF. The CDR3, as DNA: TGTGCCAGCTCACCATCGGGAGATAAACAGTTCTTC.

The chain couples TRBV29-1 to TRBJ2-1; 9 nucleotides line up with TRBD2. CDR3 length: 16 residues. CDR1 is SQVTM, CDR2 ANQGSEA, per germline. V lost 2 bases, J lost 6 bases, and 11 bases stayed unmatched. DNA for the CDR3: TGCAGCGTTGAAAGTTGGGGGACTAGCCCCAGCAATGAGCAGTTCTTC. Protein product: CSVESWGTSPSNEQFF.

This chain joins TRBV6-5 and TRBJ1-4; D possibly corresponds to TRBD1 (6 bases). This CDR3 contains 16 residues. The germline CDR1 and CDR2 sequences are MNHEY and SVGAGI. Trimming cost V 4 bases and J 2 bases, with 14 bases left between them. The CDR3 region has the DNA TGTGCCAGCAGTTCGGACAGACCTGTGACTAATGAAAAACTGTTTTTT. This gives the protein CASSSDRPVTNEKLFF.

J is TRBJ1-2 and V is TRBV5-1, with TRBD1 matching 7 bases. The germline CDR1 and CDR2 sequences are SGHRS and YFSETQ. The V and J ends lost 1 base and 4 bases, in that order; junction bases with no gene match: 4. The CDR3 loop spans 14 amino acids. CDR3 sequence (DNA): TGCGCCAGCAGCTTGAGTGAGGGGGCCTATGGCTACACCTTC. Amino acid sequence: CASSLSEGAYGYTF. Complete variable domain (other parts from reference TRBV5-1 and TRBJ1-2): KAGVTQTPRYLIKTRGQQVTLSCSPISGHRSVSWYQQTPGQGLQFLFEYFSETQRNKGNFPGRFSGRQFSNSRSEMNVSTLELGDSALYLCASSLSEGAYGYTFGSGTRLTVV.

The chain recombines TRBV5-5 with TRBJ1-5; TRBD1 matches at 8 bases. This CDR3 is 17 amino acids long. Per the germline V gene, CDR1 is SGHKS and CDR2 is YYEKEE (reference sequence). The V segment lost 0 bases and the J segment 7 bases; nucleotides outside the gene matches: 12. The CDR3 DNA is TGTGCCAGCAGCTTGGGGTGGGACAGGATCAACACCCAGCCCCAGCATTTT. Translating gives CASSLGWDRINTQPQHF. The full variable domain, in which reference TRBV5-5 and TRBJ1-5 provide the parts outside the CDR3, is DAGVTQSPTHLIKTRGQQVTLRCSPISGHKSVSWYQQVLGQGPQFIFQYYEKEERGRGNFPDRFSARQFPNYSSELNVNALLLGDSALYLCASSLGWDRINTQPQHFGDGTRLSIL.

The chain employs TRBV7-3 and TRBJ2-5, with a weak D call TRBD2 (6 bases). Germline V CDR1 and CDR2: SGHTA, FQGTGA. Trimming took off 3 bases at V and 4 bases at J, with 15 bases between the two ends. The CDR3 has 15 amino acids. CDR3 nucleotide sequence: TGTGCCAGCAGCTTGACGGGAGTATCCCGAGAGACCCAGTACTTC. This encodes CASSLTGVSRETQYF.

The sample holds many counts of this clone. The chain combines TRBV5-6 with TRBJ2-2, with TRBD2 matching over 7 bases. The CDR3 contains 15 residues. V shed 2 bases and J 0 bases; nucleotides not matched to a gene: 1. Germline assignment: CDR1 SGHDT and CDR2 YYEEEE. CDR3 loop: CASSFGGTNTGELFF. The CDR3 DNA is TGTGCCAGCAGCTTCGGGGGGACGAACACCGGGGAGCTGTTTTTT.

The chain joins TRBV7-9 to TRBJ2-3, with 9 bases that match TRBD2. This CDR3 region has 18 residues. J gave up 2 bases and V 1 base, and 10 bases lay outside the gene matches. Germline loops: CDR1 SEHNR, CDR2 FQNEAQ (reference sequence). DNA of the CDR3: TGTGCCAGCAGCTTAGGGTTCCTAGCGGGAATCTTCACAGATACGCAGTATTTT. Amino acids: CASSLGFLAGIFTDTQYF. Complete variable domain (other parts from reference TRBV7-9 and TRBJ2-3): DTGVSQNPRHKITKRGQNVTFRCDPISEHNRLYWYRQTLGQGPEFLTYFQNEAQLEKSRLLSDRFSAERPKGSFSTLEIQRTEQGDSAMYLCASSLGFLAGIFTDTQYFGPGTRLTVL.

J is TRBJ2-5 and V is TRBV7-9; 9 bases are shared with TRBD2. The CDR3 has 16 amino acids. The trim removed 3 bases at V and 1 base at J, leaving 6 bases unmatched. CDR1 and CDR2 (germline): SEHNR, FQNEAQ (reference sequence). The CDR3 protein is CASSLGLAGVQETQYF. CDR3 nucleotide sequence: TGTGCCAGCAGCTTGGGGTTAGCGGGAGTCCAAGAGACCCAGTACTTC.

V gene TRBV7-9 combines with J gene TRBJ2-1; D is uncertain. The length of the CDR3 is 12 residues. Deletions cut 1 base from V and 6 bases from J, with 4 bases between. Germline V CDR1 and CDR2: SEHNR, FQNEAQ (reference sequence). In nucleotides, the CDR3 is TGTGCCAGCAGCTTAGATCGCAATGAGCAGTTCTTC. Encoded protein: CASSLDRNEQFF.

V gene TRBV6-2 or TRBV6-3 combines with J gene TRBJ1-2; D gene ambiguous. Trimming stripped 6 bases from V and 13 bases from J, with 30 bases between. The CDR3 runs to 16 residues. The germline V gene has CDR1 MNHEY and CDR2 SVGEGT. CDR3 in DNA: TGTGCCAGCAGCAACGCATTTGGCCGCGAGGGTCTTGCGTCCACCTTC. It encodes CASSNAFGREGLASTF.

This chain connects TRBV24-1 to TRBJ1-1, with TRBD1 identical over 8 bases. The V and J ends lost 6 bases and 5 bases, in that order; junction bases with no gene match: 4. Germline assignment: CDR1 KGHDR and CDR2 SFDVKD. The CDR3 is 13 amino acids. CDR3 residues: CATSIQGGTEAFF. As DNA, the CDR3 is TGTGCCACCAGTATACAGGGGGGGACTGAAGCTTTCTTT.

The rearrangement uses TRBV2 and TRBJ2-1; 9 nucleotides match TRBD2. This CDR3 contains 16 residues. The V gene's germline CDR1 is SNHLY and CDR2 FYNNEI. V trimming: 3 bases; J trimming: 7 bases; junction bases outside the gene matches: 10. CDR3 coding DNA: TGTGCCAGCAGTGACGTAAGAGCGGGAGGACTTAATGAGCAGTTCTTC. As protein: CASSDVRAGGLNEQFF.